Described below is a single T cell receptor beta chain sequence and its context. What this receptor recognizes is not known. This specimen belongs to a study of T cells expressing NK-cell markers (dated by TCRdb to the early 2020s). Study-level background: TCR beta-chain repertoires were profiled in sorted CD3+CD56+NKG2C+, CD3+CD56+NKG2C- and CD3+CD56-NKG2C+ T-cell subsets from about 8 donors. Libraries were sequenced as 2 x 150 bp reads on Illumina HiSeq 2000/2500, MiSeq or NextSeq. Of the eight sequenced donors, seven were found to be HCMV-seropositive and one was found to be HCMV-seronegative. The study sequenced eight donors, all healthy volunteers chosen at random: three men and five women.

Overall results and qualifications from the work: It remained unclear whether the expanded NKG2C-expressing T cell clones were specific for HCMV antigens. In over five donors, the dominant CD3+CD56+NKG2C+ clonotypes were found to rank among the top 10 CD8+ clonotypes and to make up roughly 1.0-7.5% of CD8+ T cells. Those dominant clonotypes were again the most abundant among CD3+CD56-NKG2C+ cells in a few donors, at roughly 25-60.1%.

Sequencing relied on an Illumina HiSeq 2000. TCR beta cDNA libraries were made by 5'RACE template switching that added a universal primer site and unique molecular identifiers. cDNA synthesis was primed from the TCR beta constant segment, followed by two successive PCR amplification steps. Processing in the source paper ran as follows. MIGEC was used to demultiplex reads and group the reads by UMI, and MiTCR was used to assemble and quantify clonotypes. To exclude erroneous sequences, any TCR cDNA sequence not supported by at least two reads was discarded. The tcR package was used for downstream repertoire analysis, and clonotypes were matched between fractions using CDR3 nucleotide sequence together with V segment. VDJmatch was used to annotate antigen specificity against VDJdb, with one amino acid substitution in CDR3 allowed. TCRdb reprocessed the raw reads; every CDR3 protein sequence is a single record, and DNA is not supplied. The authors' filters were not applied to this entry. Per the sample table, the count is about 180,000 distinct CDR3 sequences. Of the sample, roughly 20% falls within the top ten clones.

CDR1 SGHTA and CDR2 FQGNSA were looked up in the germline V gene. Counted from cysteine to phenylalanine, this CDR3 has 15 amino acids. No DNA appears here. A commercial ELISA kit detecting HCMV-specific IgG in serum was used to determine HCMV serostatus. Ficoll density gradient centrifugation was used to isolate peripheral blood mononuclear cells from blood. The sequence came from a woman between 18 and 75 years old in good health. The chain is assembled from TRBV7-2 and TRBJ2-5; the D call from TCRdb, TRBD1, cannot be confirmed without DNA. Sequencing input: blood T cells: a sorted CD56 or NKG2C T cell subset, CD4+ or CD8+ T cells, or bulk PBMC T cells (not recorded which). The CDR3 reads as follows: CASSLDSGRVETQYF.